The subject of this entry is one T cell receptor (beta chain). Here immunoSEQ multiplex PCR was the method, and the copy in TCRdb shows in-frame clones only, minus some. The table has 45,000 or so clones, about 88% seen once. This sample is drawn from a study of OX40 agonist ivuxolimab in advanced cancers. Germline V lookup: CDR1 SGHNT, CDR2 YYREEE (reference sequence). V lost 0 bases and J lost 0, with 11 bases in between. The CDR3 runs 16 residues. The chain links TRBV5-4 to TRBJ2-3; a possible D gene is TRBD2 (6 bases). Sequencing used CD4+ or CD8+ T cells sorted from blood, obtained in a trial of the OX40 agonist ivuxolimab. The TCR was taken from an adult with an advanced solid tumor such as melanoma, head and neck, liver or kidney cancer. The DNA of the CDR3 is TGTGCCAGCAGCTTGGGTGGGCGGGGTAGCACAGATACGCAGTATTTT. The encoded protein is CASSLGGRGSTDTQYF.